There are many counts of the clone carrying this T cell receptor (beta chain). The antigen remains unidentified. Other autoimmune diseases, uncontrolled infections, pregnancy or lactation excluded patients from enrollment. A volume of 8 to 10 ml of fresh peripheral blood supplied the PBMCs. The sample originates from a study of Graves' ophthalmopathy and Graves' hyperthyroidism. Study results and caveats: At about 70% sensitivity and approximately 74% specificity, the model predicted progression of the ophthalmopathy.

Beta-chain TCR CDR3 regions were amplified from RNA transcripts. HTBI primers were used in a first-round RT-PCR, which preceded a second-round multiplex PCR. Via MiXCR, TCRdb re-called the multiplex PCR reads, giving one row per CDR3 protein. The sample lists almost 400,000 distinct CDR3 sequences, approximately 20% occurring once. The CDR3 length is 15 residues. Germline V gene data show CDR1 as KGHDR and CDR2 as SFDVKD. Trimming removed 4 bases from V and 4 bases from J; junction bases left unmatched: 8. The chain couples TRBV24-1 to TRBJ2-5; TRBD1 matches 7 bases. The sequenced sample was peripheral blood. This clonotype originated in a woman under 30 with Graves' ophthalmopathy. CDR3 nucleotides: TGTGCCACCAGTGACCCCTCACGACAGGGAGAGACCCAGTACTTC. Protein product: CATSDPSRQGETQYF.